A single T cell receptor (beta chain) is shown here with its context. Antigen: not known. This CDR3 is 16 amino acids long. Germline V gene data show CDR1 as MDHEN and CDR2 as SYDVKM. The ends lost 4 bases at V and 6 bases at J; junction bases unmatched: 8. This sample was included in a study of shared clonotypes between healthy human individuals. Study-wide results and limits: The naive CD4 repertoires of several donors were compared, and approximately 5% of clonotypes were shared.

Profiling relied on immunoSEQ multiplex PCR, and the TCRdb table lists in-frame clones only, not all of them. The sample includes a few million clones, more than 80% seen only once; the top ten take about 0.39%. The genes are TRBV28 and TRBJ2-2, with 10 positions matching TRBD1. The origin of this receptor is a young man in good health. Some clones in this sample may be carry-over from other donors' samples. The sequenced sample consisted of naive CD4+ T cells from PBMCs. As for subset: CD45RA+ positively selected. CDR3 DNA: TGTGCCAGCAGTTCTGCCGGGACAGGGGTGGCCGGGGAGCTGTTTTTT. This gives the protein CASSSAGTGVAGELFF.